This T cell receptor (beta chain) was observed in a study of T cell responses to AZD1222 COVID-19 vaccine. As to this clone: The antigen is not known.

Repertoires were generated with immunoSEQ multiplex PCR, while TCRdb's copy carries only in-frame clones and drops some. The sample lists tens of thousands of clones, about 88% occurring once. Study-level points and caveats: Along spike, vaccine-associated CD4 TCRs were found throughout, with dominance at 160-218 and 743-854. Repertoires were obtained only post-peak T cell response. There were mostly white British donors and more females than males, and clonal diversity was possibly underestimated.

Germline-derived CDR1 and CDR2 are SQVTM and ANQGSEA. This CDR3 region has 15 residues. V was clipped by 1 base and J by 15 bases; unmatched bases: 11. V usage is TRBV29-1 and J usage is TRBJ2-1; 14 positions agree with TRBD2. The material was peripheral blood, obtained on day 0 of AZD1222 vaccination. The receptor was derived from an adult in good health. In nucleotides, the CDR3 is TGCAGCGTTGAAGCCGGGACTAGCGGGAGAGGTGGGGTGTTCTTC. It encodes CSVEAGTSGRGGVFF.